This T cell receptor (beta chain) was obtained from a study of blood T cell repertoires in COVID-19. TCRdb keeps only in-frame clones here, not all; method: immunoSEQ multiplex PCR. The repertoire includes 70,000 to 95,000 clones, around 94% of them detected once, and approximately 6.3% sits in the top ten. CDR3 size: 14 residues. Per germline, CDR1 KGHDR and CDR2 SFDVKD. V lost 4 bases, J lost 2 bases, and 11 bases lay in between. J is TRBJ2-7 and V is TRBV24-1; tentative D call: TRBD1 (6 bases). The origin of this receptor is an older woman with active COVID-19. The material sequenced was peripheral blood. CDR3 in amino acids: CATSDYRVPYEQYF. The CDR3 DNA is TGTGCCACCAGTGACTACAGGGTACCCTACGAGCAGTACTTC.